Listed below are T cell receptor beta chains from one sample, sequenced in a study of cytomegalovirus exposure and HLA in healthy donors. Some clones are missing from TCRdb's copy, which holds only in-frame ones; the method was immunoSEQ multiplex PCR. The data show over 150,000 clones, with 68% seen just once and approximately 1.5% held by the top ten. The sequenced sample was PBMCs. These receptors were taken from a man aged 50-60 years in good health and CMV-seronegative. The CDR3 runs from the conserved cysteine through the conserved F or W. D genes are given only for firm matches. Expanded clones are given a class, and other clones once, few, many or no size at all.

.	TRBV7-8	TRBJ2-1	TRBD2	CASSPGLAGGREQFF	TGTGCCAGCAGCCCTGGACTAGCGGGGGGGCGTGAGCAGTTCTTC
.	TRBV5-1	TRBJ2-7	TRBD1	CASSRMGQGTYEQYF	TGCGCCAGCAGCCGGATGGGACAGGGCACCTACGAGCAGTACTTC
.	TRBV5-1	TRBJ2-5	TRBD1	CASSEIQGAGETQYF	TGCGCCAGTTCAGAGATACAGGGGGCAGGGGAGACCCAGTACTTC
.	TRBV7-6	TRBJ2-1	TRBD2	CASSVVIAGGNNEQFF	TGTGCCAGCAGCGTAGTAATTGCGGGGGGGAACAATGAGCAGTTCTTC
once	TRBV7-9	TRBJ1-3	TRBD1	CASSSWTGALGNTIYF	TGTGCCAGCAGCTCCTGGACAGGAGCTCTTGGAAACACCATATATTTT
.	TRBV19	TRBJ1-6	TRBD1	CASTSGTGRSTSPLHF	TGTGCCAGTACCTCCGGGACAGGGCGCAGCACTTCACCCCTCCACTTT
.	TRBV19	TRBJ2-6	.	CASSIVGSKATGANVLTF	TGTGCCAGTAGTATAGTGGGCAGTAAAGCCACTGGGGCCAACGTCCTGACTTTC
.	TRBV27	TRBJ2-3	TRBD1	CATATGGYTDTQYF	TGTGCCACCGCGACAGGGGGGTACACAGATACGCAGTATTTT
.	TRBV5-1	TRBJ1-2	.	CASSLVLQRGYTF	TGCGCCAGCAGCTTGGTTTTGCAGAGGGGCTACACCTTC
.	TRBV9	TRBJ2-7	TRBD1	CASSDGTGAGYEQYF	TGTGCCAGCAGCGACGGGACAGGGGCGGGGTACGAGCAGTACTTC
.	TRBV19	TRBJ1-1	.	CASREVQGNTEAFF	TGTGCCAGTAGAGAGGTGCAGGGGAACACTGAAGCTTTCTTT
.	TRBV6-1	TRBJ1-1	TRBD1	CASSPDRGNTEAFF	TGTGCCAGCAGTCCGGACAGGGGGAACACTGAAGCTTTCTTT
once	TRBV6-5	TRBJ2-7	.	CASSYGQSREQYF	TGTGCCAGCAGTTACGGACAATCGCGCGAGCAGTACTTC
once	TRBV7-9	TRBJ1-2	.	CASSQINYGYTF	TGTGCCAGCAGCCAGATTAACTATGGCTACACCTTC
.	TRBV11-3	TRBJ2-2	TRBD2	CASRISGVTGELFF	TGTGCCAGCAGGATTAGCGGGGTAACCGGGGAGCTGTTTTTT
.	TRBV19	TRBJ2-7	TRBD2	CASSIEGLAGSHEQYF	TGTGCCAGTAGTATAGAGGGACTAGCGGGGAGTCACGAGCAGTACTTC
.	TRBV19	TRBJ2-7	TRBD2	CASSIQLAGSEQYF	TGTGCCAGTAGTATACAACTAGCGGGGAGTGAGCAGTACTTC
.	TRBV6-1	TRBJ1-2	TRBD1	CASSPRQGNYGYTF	TGTGCCAGCAGTCCCCGACAGGGTAACTACGGCTACACCTTC
.	TRBV5-1	TRBJ1-1	TRBD1	CASSLRTGLNTEAFF	TGCGCCAGCAGCTTGCGGACAGGGTTGAACACTGAAGCTTTCTTT
.	TRBV6-1	TRBJ1-5	TRBD1	CASSDGQASGQPQHF	TGTGCCAGCAGTGATGGACAGGCCTCTGGCCAGCCCCAGCATTTT
.	TRBV11-3	TRBJ1-1	.	CASSFNRNTEAFF	TGTGCCAGCAGCTTTAACAGGAACACTGAAGCTTTCTTT
few	TRBV2	TRBJ1-2	.	CASNGQGADGYTF	TGTGCCAGCAACGGGCAGGGCGCGGATGGCTACACCTTC
.	TRBV28	TRBJ1-2	.	CAARGTPNYGYTF	TGTGCCGCCCGGGGGACCCCTAACTATGGCTACACCTTC
.	TRBV7-7	TRBJ1-3	.	CASSLGSAGSDTIYF	TGTGCCAGCAGCTTAGGCTCAGCAGGGTCAGACACCATATATTTT
.	TRBV4-1	TRBJ1-2	TRBD1	CASSRGQGFGYTF	TGCGCCAGCAGCCGCGGACAGGGGTTTGGCTACACCTTC
.	TRBV4-3	TRBJ2-3	TRBD2	CASSQDTGTSGAVTDTQYF	TGCGCCAGCAGCCAAGATACCGGGACTAGCGGGGCCGTCACAGATACGCAGTATTTT
.	TRBV5-1	TRBJ2-2	TRBD2	CASSSGLADLTGELFF	TGCGCCAGCAGCTCGGGACTAGCGGACCTCACCGGGGAGCTGTTTTTT
few	TRBV28	TRBJ1-3	.	CASLSRENYGNTIYF	TGTGCCAGCCTCTCGCGGGAGAACTATGGAAACACCATATATTTT
few	TRBV19	TRBJ2-2	TRBD1	CATRTGGNTGELFF	TGTGCCACCCGGACAGGGGGGAACACCGGGGAGCTGTTTTTT
few	TRBV10-1	TRBJ2-1	.	CASSDSGSPPEQFF	TGCGCCAGCAGTGATTCAGGGTCGCCTCCTGAGCAGTTCTTC
.	TRBV7-2	TRBJ2-1	.	CASSLDSSYNEQFF	TGTGCCAGCAGCTTGGACTCTTCCTACAATGAGCAGTTCTTC
.	TRBV18	TRBJ1-6	.	CASSPTKDSSYNSPLHF	TGTGCCAGCTCACCAACTAAGGATAGCTCCTATAATTCACCCCTCCACTTT
.	TRBV11-2	TRBJ2-7	.	CASSPGINGLEVF	TGTGCCAGCAGCCCAGGGATCAATGGCTTAGAGGTCTTC
.	TRBV4-1	TRBJ2-5	.	CASSQLRGGLSETQYF	TGCGCCAGCAGCCAGTTAAGGGGGGGGCTGTCAGAGACCCAGTACTTC
few	TRBV2	TRBJ1-5	TRBD1	CASSPTGGFQPQHF	TGTGCCAGCAGCCCGACAGGGGGCTTTCAGCCCCAGCATTTT
.	TRBV6-6	TRBJ2-7	.	CASRPMARDTYEQYF	TGTGCCAGCCGCCCAATGGCCCGGGACACCTACGAGCAGTACTTC
.	TRBV19	TRBJ1-4	TRBD1	CASSFLTGGREKLFF	TGTGCCAGTAGTTTCCTGACAGGGGGGCGTGAAAAACTGTTTTTT
once	TRBV11-2	TRBJ2-7	TRBD1	CASSPDRAGYEQYF	TGTGCCAGCAGCCCTGACAGGGCAGGGTACGAGCAGTACTTC
.	TRBV5-4	TRBJ2-5	TRBD2	CASSSRTSDWETQYF	TGTGCCAGCAGCTCTCGGACTAGTGATTGGGAGACCCAGTACTTC
.	TRBV6-1	TRBJ1-2	.	CASSEQGAWYGYTF	TGTGCCAGCAGTGAACAAGGGGCCTGGTATGGCTACACCTTC
.	TRBV6-5	TRBJ1-5	.	CASSTTGPSNQPQHF	TGTGCCAGCAGCACGACAGGACCTTCCAATCAGCCCCAGCATTTT
once	TRBV7-9	TRBJ2-1	.	CASSLAGGKVYDEQFF	TGTGCCAGCAGCTTAGCGGGCGGGAAGGTTTACGATGAGCAGTTCTTC
.	TRBV6-5	TRBJ2-7	TRBD2	CASSYSMQGGSYEQYF	TGTGCCAGCAGTTACTCGATGCAGGGAGGGTCCTACGAGCAGTACTTC
.	TRBV5-1	TRBJ1-4	.	CASSLATGIGEKLFF	TGCGCCAGCAGCTTGGCGACAGGCATCGGGGAAAAACTGTTTTTT
few	TRBV2	TRBJ1-1	TRBD1	CASGAGGRTTEAFF	TGTGCCAGCGGCGCAGGGGGAAGGACCACTGAAGCTTTCTTT
few	TRBV18	TRBJ1-1	.	CASSPNSLGNTEAFF	TGTGCCAGCTCACCAAACAGCTTAGGGAACACTGAAGCTTTCTTT
.	TRBV5-1	TRBJ2-7	TRBD1	CASSSGQAFYEQYF	TGCGCCAGCAGCTCCGGACAGGCCTTCTACGAGCAGTACTTC
.	TRBV4-2	TRBJ2-7	TRBD2	CASSQGPAGASYEQYF	TGTGCCAGCAGCCAAGGCCCAGCGGGGGCTTCCTACGAGCAGTACTTC
.	TRBV6-5	TRBJ2-1	TRBD1	CASSSVTGETYNEQFF	TGTGCCAGCAGTTCAGTTACAGGGGAGACCTACAATGAGCAGTTCTTC
.	TRBV4-1	TRBJ1-1	.	CASSSSVGGTEAFF	TGCGCCAGCAGCTCGTCGGTGGGAGGCACTGAAGCTTTCTTT
.	TRBV7-2	TRBJ1-1	.	CASSLDRLPLAEAFF	TGTGCCAGCAGCTTAGACAGGTTACCTCTGGCTGAAGCTTTCTTT
few	TRBV27	TRBJ2-2	.	CASRASNTGELFF	TGTGCCAGCAGAGCGTCGAACACCGGGGAGCTGTTTTTT
.	TRBV21-1	TRBJ1-3	.	CASSPVACSGPSSGNTIYF	TGTGCCAGCAGCCCTGTTGCTTGTTCAGGGCCAAGCTCTGGAAACACCATATATTTT
.	TRBV5-1	TRBJ2-3	TRBD1	CASSPGQETDTQYF	TGCGCCAGCAGCCCGGGACAGGAAACAGATACGCAGTATTTT
.	TRBV7-9	TRBJ1-6	.	CASSLGRAGSRSPLHF	TGTGCCAGCAGCTTGGGAAGGGCGGGATCTAGATCACCCCTCCACTTT